Below are 25 T cell receptor beta chains sequenced from a single sample in a study of CXCR3-negative and CXCR3-positive naive CD8 T cells. The study, taken as a whole, reports: Greater hydrophobicity was found in TRB CDR3s of CXCR3-positive naive cells than of CXCR3-negative naive cells.

The TRB cDNA libraries were prepared by 5' RACE with UMI labels. TCRdb re-called the 5' RACE reads and catalogs CDR3 proteins one per entry, DNA excluded. The listing records about 63,000 distinct CDR3 sequences. Antigens for these TCRs are unknown. Source material: naive CXCR3+ CD8+ T cells from blood. Described subset: CD45RO-CCR7+CD27+CD95- naive CD8+ T cells expressing CXCR3 (TNR3+). These TCRs come from a human donor in good health. Some clones in this sample may be carry-over from other donors' samples.

The chain employs TRBV29-1 and TRBJ1-2; the D call from TCRdb, TRBD1, cannot be confirmed without DNA. The CDR3 has 13 amino acids. Germline assignment: CDR1 SQVTM and CDR2 ANQGSEA. The chain's CDR3 is CSVYGTGLYGYTF.

The chain employs TRBV7-9 and TRBJ2-7; as DNA is missing, the TRBD2 call by TCRdb cannot be tested. The CDR3 is 13 amino acids. CDR1 and CDR2 from the germline V gene are SEHNR and FQNEAQ (reference sequence). The chain's CDR3 is CASSRTSGHEQYF.

The J gene is TRBJ2-1, the V gene TRBV7-9; TCRdb reports TRBD2, a call that lacks DNA to check it against. The germline V gene encodes CDR1 SEHNR and CDR2 FQNEAQ (reference sequence). The CDR3 sequence is 16 residues long. CDR3 loop: CASSDRTSGWDNEQFF. The full variable domain, in which reference TRBV7-9 and TRBJ2-1 provide the parts outside the CDR3, is DTGVSQNPRHKITKRGQNVTFRCDPISEHNRLYWYRQTLGQGPEFLTYFQNEAQLEKSRLLSDRFSAERPKGSFSTLEIQRTEQGDSAMYLCASSDRTSGWDNEQFFGPGTRLTVL.

This chain joins TRBV27 and TRBJ2-7. This CDR3 is 14 amino acids long. Germline V lookup: CDR1 MNHEY, CDR2 SMNVEV (reference sequence). CDR3 in amino acids: CASSSSLGSYEQYF.

The rearrangement joins TRBV28 to TRBJ2-2; no DNA is available, so the TRBD2 call from TCRdb remains unchecked. The germline V gene has CDR1 MDHEN and CDR2 SYDVKM. The CDR3 loop spans 16 amino acids. CDR3 in amino acids: CASSLFGRALTGELFF.

Judged by frequency, this clonotype is medium-sized. V usage is TRBV7-9 and J usage is TRBJ2-3; TCRdb picks TRBD1, but there is no DNA to check that call. Per the germline V gene, CDR1 is SEHNR and CDR2 is FQNEAQ (reference sequence). The CDR3 extends over 16 amino acids. CDR3 sequence reads: CASSTAGTGPTDTQYF.

The CDR3 spells CSASMASGGQGRQYF. This sequence joins TRBV20-1 and TRBJ2-4; the TRBD2 assignment by TCRdb is unverifiable without DNA. Per germline, CDR1 DFQATT and CDR2 SNEGSKA (reference sequence). This CDR3 comprises 15 residues.

The rearrangement links TRBV18 to TRBJ2-5. The CDR3 sequence is 15 residues long. The germline V gene has CDR1 KGHSH and CDR2 LQKENI. This chain's CDR3 is CASSRYRGDQETQYF.

The genes are TRBV11-3 and TRBJ1-1; the D gene TCRdb calls, TRBD1, cannot be checked with no DNA. In germline, CDR1 is SGHNT, CDR2 YENEEA. This CDR3 contains 14 residues. CDR3 protein: CASSSTRDRTEAFF.

The V gene is TRBV7-9, the J gene TRBJ2-3; TCRdb outputs TRBD1, but without DNA this stays unchecked. In germline, CDR1 is SEHNR, CDR2 FQNEAQ (reference sequence). This CDR3 comprises 16 residues. The CDR3 sequence is CASSPGQVTSTDTQYF. Full variable domain (outside the CDR3, taken from reference TRBV7-9 and TRBJ2-3): DTGVSQNPRHKITKRGQNVTFRCDPISEHNRLYWYRQTLGQGPEFLTYFQNEAQLEKSRLLSDRFSAERPKGSFSTLEIQRTEQGDSAMYLCASSPGQVTSTDTQYFGPGTRLTVL.

The chain employs TRBV6-2 or TRBV6-3 and TRBJ1-2; there is no DNA to check the TCRdb D call of TRBD1. The germline V gene encodes CDR1 MNHEY and CDR2 SVGEGT. The CDR3 has 14 residues. This CDR3 is CASTRQGAGYGYTF.

This chain joins TRBV20-1 and TRBJ1-1. The CDR3 sequence is 11 residues long. Germline V gene sequence: CDR1 DFQATT, CDR2 SNEGSKA (reference sequence). This CDR3 is CSAPYNTEAFF.

The V call is TRBV29-1, the J call TRBJ2-7; the D call of TRBD1 rests on TCRdb alone, since no DNA is present to check it. CDR3 length: 14 residues. CDR1 and CDR2 (germline): SQVTM, ANQGSEA. CDR3 sequence reads: CSVETTGESYEQYF.

The CDR3 is CASRPGLPFTDTQYF. V is TRBV27 and J is TRBJ2-3; there is no DNA to check the TCRdb D call of TRBD2. Germline loops: CDR1 MNHEY, CDR2 SMNVEV (reference sequence). The CDR3 consists of 15 residues.

V and J are TRBV7-2 and TRBJ1-4; TCRdb proposes TRBD1, but this gene call is untestable without DNA. There are 15 residues in the CDR3. Per the germline V gene, CDR1 is SGHTA and CDR2 is FQGNSA. CDR3 loop: CASSLDQGTPEELFF.

The J gene is TRBJ2-1, the V gene TRBV3-1; TCRdb calls TRBD1, which cannot be checked without DNA. The CDR3 has 18 residues. The germline V gene has CDR1 LGHDT and CDR2 YNNKEL (reference sequence). The CDR3 reads CASSRTGFAAGRGNEQFF.

The rearrangement links TRBV10-3 to TRBJ2-5; without DNA, the TCRdb call of TRBD1 cannot be checked. Germline CDR1 and CDR2: ENHRY and SYGVKD. This CDR3 comprises 14 residues. CDR3 sequence: CAISESGGAETQYF.

J is TRBJ2-5 and V is TRBV10-3. Germline CDR1 reads ENHRY; CDR2 reads SYGVKD. The CDR3 consists of 13 residues. The CDR3 here is CAISESLGETQYF.

This chain links TRBV5-1 with TRBJ2-7; TCRdb lists TRBD2, though no DNA is available to test this call. The V gene's germline CDR1 is SGHRS and CDR2 YFSETQ. The CDR3 length is 15 residues. The CDR3 loop reads CASSLFSGSSYEQYF.

The chain joins TRBV7-3 to TRBJ2-3; TCRdb's assignment of TRBD1 cannot be checked, as there is no DNA. The CDR3 runs 15 residues. Looked up from germline, CDR1 is SGHTA and CDR2 is FQGTGA. This CDR3 is CASSSRTGTTDTQYF.

The rearrangement joins TRBV5-1 to TRBJ1-3. The germline gives CDR1 SGHRS, CDR2 YFSETQ. This CDR3 is 14 amino acids long. The CDR3 loop is CASSLGEAGNTIYF.

The CDR3 is CSARATDKVTEAFF. The chain combines TRBV20-1 with TRBJ1-1. The CDR3 sequence is 14 residues long. The germline CDR1 and CDR2 sequences are DFQATT and SNEGSKA (reference sequence).

The chain carries TRBV9 and TRBJ2-5; TCRdb designates TRBD1, a call that cannot be tested without DNA. CDR1 is SGDLS, CDR2 YYNGEE, per germline. The CDR3 has 14 amino acids. The CDR3 reads CASSVDRDRETQYF.

The chain links TRBV7-6 to TRBJ2-7; TCRdb's D gene call, TRBD2, goes unchecked for lack of DNA. This CDR3 has 14 residues. Germline V CDR1 and CDR2: SGHVS, FNYEAQ. The CDR3: CASSLAASGYEQYF.

The chain recombines TRBV14 with TRBJ2-5. The germline CDR1 and CDR2 sequences are SGHDN and FVKESK. The CDR3 contains 14 residues. This CDR3 reads CASSQTEKQETQYF.